Each of the 9 T cell receptor beta chains below was sequenced from the same sample in a study of cytomegalovirus exposure and HLA in healthy donors. Primers for the PCR totalled 60 Vbeta and 13 Jbeta. Data came from immunoSEQ multiplex PCR; TCRdb stores just in-frame clones and leaves some out. The table lists about 120,000 clones, roughly 69% of them singletons, with just over 8% in the top ten. Source material: PBMCs. These receptors all stem from a woman aged 40 to 50 in good health and CMV-seropositive.

CDR3 residues: CAISESPSGAAYEQYF. The CDR3 region has the DNA TGTGCCATCAGTGAGTCACCTAGCGGTGCCGCCTACGAGCAGTACTTC. The chain employs TRBV10-3 and TRBJ2-7; 7 bases are shared with TRBD2. Germline CDR1 reads ENHRY; CDR2 reads SYGVKD. The ends lost 0 bases at V and 2 bases at J; junction bases unmatched: 7. CDR3 length equals 16 residues.

This clone was detected only a few times. The chain uses TRBV6-5 and TRBJ2-5; 8 bases are a match to TRBD1. In germline, CDR1 is MNHEY, CDR2 SVGAGI. The CDR3 consists of 15 residues. Trimming removed 5 bases from V and 4 bases from J; junction bases left unmatched: 9. CDR3 in DNA: TGTGCCAGCAGTGGTCCGGGACAGGCGGGAGAGACCCAGTACTTC. Translated, it gives CASSGPGQAGETQYF.

V gene TRBV27 combines with J gene TRBJ2-2; 8 bases fit TRBD1. Trimming took 10 bases from V and 7 from J; bases not matched to a gene: 5. Germline lookup yields CDR1 MNHEY and CDR2 SMNVEV (reference sequence). The CDR3 is 12 amino acids. CDR3 residues: CATQGAVGELFF. CDR3 bases: TGTGCCACCCAGGGGGCGGTCGGGGAGCTGTTTTTT.

V is TRBV15 and J is TRBJ1-5; D is uncertain. Germline V gene data show CDR1 as LNHNV and CDR2 as YYDKDF (reference sequence). V gave up 1 base and J gave up 4 bases, with 8 bases separating them. This CDR3 spans 14 amino acids. The CDR3 nucleotides are TGTGCCACCAGCAGAGGAGGCATTAATCAGCCCCAGCATTTT. It encodes CATSRGGINQPQHF. Full variable domain (missing parts from reference TRBV15 and TRBJ1-5): DAMVIQNPRYQVTQFGKPVTLSCSQTLNHNVMYWYQQKSSQAPKLLFHYYDKDFNNEADTPDNFQSRRPNTSFCFLDIRSPGLGDTAMYLCATSRGGINQPQHFGDGTRLSIL.

The chain carries TRBV12-5 and TRBJ1-3, with D maybe TRBD1 (5 bases). The germline gives CDR1 LGHNT, CDR2 FRNRAP. The CDR3 is 16 amino acids. Trimming removed 7 bases at V and 0 bases at J, with 16 bases between. The CDR3 region has the DNA TGTGCTAGTGCCTTTGGGGGGTCGGGCTCTGGAAACACCATATATTTT. Translating gives CASAFGGSGSGNTIYF.

This clone was seen only a few times. The chain employs TRBV27 and TRBJ1-6; D is possibly TRBD1 (5 bases). The CDR3 covers 13 residues. V lost 5 bases and J lost 10, with 12 bases in between. Germline V gene lookup returns CDR1 MNHEY and CDR2 SMNVEV (reference sequence). The CDR3 here is CASSIDQGSPLHF. The CDR3 nucleotides are TGTGCCAGCAGTATTGACCAGGGCTCACCCCTCCACTTT.

The chain employs TRBV16 and TRBJ1-1; maybe TRBD1 (6 bases). The CDR3 covers 14 residues. Germline-derived CDR1 and CDR2 are KGHSY and FQNENV. Trimming cost V 3 bases and J 1 base, with 9 bases left between them. The CDR3 reads CASSQGGGNTEAFF. CDR3 sequence (DNA): TGTGCCAGCAGCCAGGGAGGGGGGAACACTGAAGCTTTCTTT.

J is TRBJ2-7 and V is TRBV6-5, with 10 nucleotides matching TRBD2. The CDR3 has 14 residues. With 0 bases clipped from V and 7 bases from J, the junction kept 3 bases outside the gene matches. Germline-derived CDR1 and CDR2 are MNHEY and SVGAGI. DNA for the CDR3: TGTGCCAGCAGTTACTCGATACTAGCGGGGGAGCAGTACTTC. Protein: CASSYSILAGEQYF.

Only a few counts were recorded for this clone. The J gene is TRBJ1-2, the V gene TRBV18; TRBD1 might be the D (5 bases). Germline V gene lookup returns CDR1 KGHSH and CDR2 LQKENI. CDR3 length: 14 amino acids. V dropped 0 bases and J dropped 3 bases, with 8 bases sitting between them. The CDR3 loop is CASSPPGGDYGYTF. CDR3 DNA: TGTGCCAGCTCACCACCGGGGGGAGACTATGGCTACACCTTC.